Presented here are 16 T cell receptor beta chains from one specimen sequenced in a study of cytomegalovirus exposure and HLA in healthy donors. The PCR employed 60 Vbeta primers together with 13 Jbeta primers. The repertoire was sequenced with immunoSEQ multiplex PCR; TCRdb's copy has only in-frame clones and lacks some. The table for this sample gives 100,000 to 150,000 clones. The sequenced sample consisted of PBMCs. The source of these receptors is a man aged 30 to 39 in good health and CMV-seronegative.

The chain recombines TRBV11-3 with TRBJ2-2; D call uncertain. Trimming pared 3 bases from V and 7 bases from J, leaving 6 bases between. The CDR3 totals 12 residues. Germline V lookup: CDR1 SGHNT, CDR2 YENEEA. The CDR3 reads CASSLRLGELFF. The CDR3 DNA reads TGTGCCAGCAGCTTGCGTCTCGGGGAGCTGTTTTTT.

The rearrangement uses TRBV20-1 and TRBJ1-5; D is possibly TRBD1 (6 bases). CDR1 and CDR2 from the germline V gene are DFQATT and SNEGSKA (reference sequence). CDR3 length: 11 residues. Trimming took 3 bases from V and 7 from J, leaving 7 bases between them. The CDR3, as DNA: TGCAGTGCTAGGCAGGGGCAGCCCCAGCATTTT. Its protein product is CSARQGQPQHF.

The chain links TRBV5-1 to TRBJ2-1, with D maybe TRBD2 (5 bases). Germline CDR1 and CDR2: SGHRS and YFSETQ. The germline V and J ends were trimmed by 0 bases and 7 bases, with 17 bases remaining between them. The length of the CDR3 is 16 residues. CDR3 protein: CASSLVGLFEGNEQFF. The CDR3 DNA is TGCGCCAGCAGCTTGGTTGGGCTCTTCGAGGGAAATGAGCAGTTCTTC.

The J gene is TRBJ2-3, the V gene TRBV28; D is perhaps TRBD2 (5 bases). CDR1 MDHEN and CDR2 SYDVKM come from the germline V gene. The V end was cut by 9 bases, the J end by 0 bases, with 19 bases between. The CDR3 covers 16 residues. As DNA, the CDR3 is TGTGCCAGTAGTGCCTCGAGAGGGTTGAGCACAGATACGCAGTATTTT. The encoded protein is CASSASRGLSTDTQYF.

The chain carries TRBV30 and TRBJ1-5; TRBD1 aligns across 7 bases. Germline V lookup: CDR1 GTSNPN, CDR2 SVGIG (reference sequence). J gave up 2 bases and V 5 bases, and 6 bases lay outside the gene matches. This CDR3 comprises 14 residues. CDR3 bases: TGTGCCTGGGGTACAGGGGTTGGCAATCAGCCCCAGCATTTT. Translating it yields CAWGTGVGNQPQHF.

The rearrangement joins TRBV4-1 to TRBJ2-7, with 9 bases fitting TRBD2. The CDR3 has 17 residues. CDR1 and CDR2 from the germline V gene are MGHRA and YSYEKL. With V trimmed by 1 base and J by 5 bases, 12 bases remained unmatched. The CDR3 nucleotides read TGCGCCAGCAGCCAAGTATATGTAGTGGCTAGCGGGAACGAGCAGTACTTC. As protein: CASSQVYVVASGNEQYF.

The genes are TRBV28 and TRBJ1-5, with 8 bases matching TRBD1. CDR3 length equals 16 residues. Germline V gene lookup returns CDR1 MDHEN and CDR2 SYDVKM. After removal of 6 bases from V and 3 bases from J, the junction contained 10 bases not matched to a gene. The CDR3 is CASSRAGTGLNQPQHF. The CDR3 DNA reads as TGTGCCAGCAGCCGTGCCGGGACAGGCCTCAATCAGCCCCAGCATTTT.

V is TRBV14 and J is TRBJ2-3, with D possibly being TRBD1 (5 bases). Germline-derived CDR1 and CDR2 are SGHDN and FVKESK. V was trimmed by 4 bases and J by 2 bases, leaving 13 bases between them. The CDR3 runs to 15 residues. The CDR3 is CASSLRQRPTDTQYF. The CDR3 nucleotides read TGTGCCAGCAGCCTGAGACAGCGCCCCACAGATACGCAGTATTTT.

The chain uses TRBV19 and TRBJ1-1; perhaps TRBD1 as D (5 bases). This CDR3 has 17 amino acids. From germline, CDR1 is LNHDA and CDR2 SQIVND (reference sequence). Trimming cost V 9 bases and J 0 bases, with 23 bases left between them. DNA for the CDR3: TGTGCCAGGACAGACAAGACTCACCGAGACGTGAACACTGAAGCTTTCTTT. It codes for CARTDKTHRDVNTEAFF.

CDR3 region: CASSQSGLAGPYNEQFF. The CDR3 region has the DNA TGCGCCAGCAGCCAATCCGGACTAGCGGGGCCGTACAATGAGCAGTTCTTC. The chain has TRBV4-1 and TRBJ2-1; TRBD2 agrees at 12 bases. The germline CDR1 and CDR2 sequences are MGHRA and YSYEKL. The CDR3 totals 17 residues. V shed 2 bases and J 4 bases; nucleotides not matched to a gene: 6.

This sequence joins TRBV2 and TRBJ1-4; TRBD1 is a possible D gene (5 bases). CDR3 length: 14 residues. Germline CDR1 is SNHLY and CDR2 is FYNNEI. Trimming took off 3 bases at V and 8 bases at J, with 13 bases between the two ends. CDR3 sequence reads: CASSDGQGTEKLFF. In DNA form, the CDR3 reads TGTGCCAGCAGTGACGGGCAGGGTACCGAAAAACTGTTTTTT. The full variable domain, with the rest looked up from reference TRBV2 and TRBJ1-4, is EPEVTQTPSHQVTQMGQEVILRCVPISNHLYFYWYRQILGQKVEFLVSFYNNEISEKSEIFDDQFSVERPDGSNFTLKIRSTKLEDSAMYFCASSDGQGTEKLFFGSGTQLSVL.

CDR3 protein: CASSYPQTSGSGTDTQYF. The CDR3 coding sequence is TGTGCCAGCAGCTACCCCCAGACTAGCGGGAGCGGCACAGATACGCAGTATTTT. The genes are TRBV7-9 and TRBJ2-3; the match to TRBD2 covers 12 bases. With 4 bases clipped from V and 1 base from J, the junction kept 9 bases outside the gene matches. Germline-derived CDR1 and CDR2 are SEHNR and FQNEAQ (reference sequence). The CDR3 is 18 amino acids.

The V and J genes are TRBV6-4 and TRBJ2-3, with D possibly matching TRBD1 (6 bases). Germline CDR1 MRHNA, CDR2 SNTAGT. The ends were cut back, 6 bases at V and 4 bases at J, with 17 bases in the middle. This CDR3 contains 15 residues. The CDR3 protein is CASSVVQGVADTQYF. CDR3 bases: TGTGCCAGCAGCGTCGTACAGGGCGTAGCAGATACGCAGTATTTT.

The V and J genes are TRBV5-1 and TRBJ2-7, with D possibly being TRBD2 (6 bases). Trimming pared 3 bases from V and 2 bases from J, leaving 12 bases between. Germline V gives CDR1 SGHRS, CDR2 YFSETQ. This CDR3 comprises 14 residues. The chain's CDR3 is CASSSGGETYEQYF. In nucleotides, the CDR3 is TGCGCCAGCAGCTCCGGGGGAGAAACCTACGAGCAGTACTTC. Complete variable domain (other parts from reference TRBV5-1 and TRBJ2-7): KAGVTQTPRYLIKTRGQQVTLSCSPISGHRSVSWYQQTPGQGLQFLFEYFSETQRNKGNFPGRFSGRQFSNSRSEMNVSTLELGDSALYLCASSSGGETYEQYFGPGTRLTVT.

The chain joins TRBV25-1 to TRBJ1-1, with TRBD1 matching 9 bases. Germline trimming cut 6 bases from V and 5 bases from J; bases unmatched to any gene: 4. The CDR3 loop spans 13 amino acids. Per germline, CDR1 MGHDK and CDR2 SYGVNS. The CDR3 DNA reads as TGTGCCAGCAGAAACAGGGGGCTGACTGAAGCTTTCTTT. Translating it yields CASRNRGLTEAFF.

The gene calls are TRBV9 and TRBJ2-3, with 11 nucleotides matching TRBD2. The V segment lost 5 bases and the J segment 4 bases; nucleotides outside the gene matches: 21. The CDR3 covers 20 residues. The germline V gene has CDR1 SGDLS and CDR2 YYNGEE. The CDR3 loop reads CASRGHGPLTSGRRADTQYF. CDR3 sequence (DNA): TGTGCCAGCAGAGGACACGGCCCGCTAACTAGCGGGAGAAGGGCAGATACGCAGTATTTT.